Reported below is one T cell receptor beta chain. The antigen is unknown. The CDR3 has 13 residues. Trimming left V 4 bases short and J 1 base short, with 7 bases between. Germline V gene data show CDR1 as MNHNS and CDR2 as SASEGT. These data are taken from a study of cytomegalovirus exposure and HLA in healthy donors. Broader study findings: Follow-up analysis found HLA locus-dependent TCR association rates, highest for DRB1 and lowest for HLA-C. Among TCR beta chains of equal frequency, HLA-associated ones were more clonally expanded in a later analysis. Among donors in an Asian-associated ancestry cluster, a later analysis reportedly found fewer N-insertions than the roughly 700-donor mean.

This PCR relied on a set of 60 Vbeta primers and 13 Jbeta primers. Only in-frame clones appear in the TCRdb table, and some are missing; sequencing was by immunoSEQ multiplex PCR. The sample lists some 200,000 clones, roughly four fifths occurring once. The sequenced sample was PBMCs. This TCR was recovered from a woman aged 18-35 years in good health and CMV-seronegative. The chain is built from TRBV6-1 and TRBJ1-1; D not certain. The CDR3 sequence is CASSANTNTEAFF. In nucleotides, the CDR3 is TGTGCCAGCAGTGCCAACACGAACACTGAAGCTTTCTTT.